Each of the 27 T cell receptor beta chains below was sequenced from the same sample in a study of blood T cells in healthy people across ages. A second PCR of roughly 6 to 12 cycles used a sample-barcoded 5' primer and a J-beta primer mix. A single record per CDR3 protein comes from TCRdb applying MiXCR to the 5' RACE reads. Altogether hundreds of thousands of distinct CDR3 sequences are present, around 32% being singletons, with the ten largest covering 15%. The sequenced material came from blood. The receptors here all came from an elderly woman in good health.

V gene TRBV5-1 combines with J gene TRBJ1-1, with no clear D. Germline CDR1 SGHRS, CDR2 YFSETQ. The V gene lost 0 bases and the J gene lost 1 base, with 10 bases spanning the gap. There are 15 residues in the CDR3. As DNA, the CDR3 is TGCGCCAGCAGCTTGGATCCCATTAGGAACACTGAAGCTTTCTTT. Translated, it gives CASSLDPIRNTEAFF.

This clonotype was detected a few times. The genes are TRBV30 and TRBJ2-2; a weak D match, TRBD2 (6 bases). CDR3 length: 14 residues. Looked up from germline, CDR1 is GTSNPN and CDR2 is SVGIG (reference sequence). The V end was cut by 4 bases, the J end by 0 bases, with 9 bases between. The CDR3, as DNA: TGTGCCTGGAACGGCGGGGCGAACACCGGGGAGCTGTTTTTT. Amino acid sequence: CAWNGGANTGELFF. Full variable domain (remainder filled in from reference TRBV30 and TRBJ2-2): SQTIHQWPATLVQPVGSPLSLECTVEGTSNPNLYWYRQAAGRGLQLLFYSVGIGQISSEVPQNLSASRPQDRQFILSSKKLLLSDSGFYLCAWNGGANTGELFFGEGSRLTVL.

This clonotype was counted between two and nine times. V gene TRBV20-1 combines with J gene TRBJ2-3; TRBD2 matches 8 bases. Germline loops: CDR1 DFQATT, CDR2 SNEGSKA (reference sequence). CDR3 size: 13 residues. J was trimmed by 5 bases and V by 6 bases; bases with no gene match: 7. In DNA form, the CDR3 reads TGCAGTGCCGCGGGGGGCCAAAAAGATACGCAGTATTTT. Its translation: CSAAGGQKDTQYF.

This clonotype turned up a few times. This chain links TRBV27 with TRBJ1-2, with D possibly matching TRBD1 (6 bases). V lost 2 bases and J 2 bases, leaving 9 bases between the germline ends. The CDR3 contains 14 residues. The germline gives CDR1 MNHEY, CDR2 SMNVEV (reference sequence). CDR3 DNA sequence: TGTGCCAGCAGTTTAGCCGGGACAAACTATGGCTACACCTTC. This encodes CASSLAGTNYGYTF.

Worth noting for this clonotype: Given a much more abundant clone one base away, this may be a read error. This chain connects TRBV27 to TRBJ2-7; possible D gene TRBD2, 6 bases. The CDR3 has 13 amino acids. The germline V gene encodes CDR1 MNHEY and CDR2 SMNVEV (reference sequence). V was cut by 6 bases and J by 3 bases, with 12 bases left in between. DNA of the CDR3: TGTGCCAGCAGGTTCCCCGGGGGCTACGAGCAGTACTTC. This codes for CASRFPGGYEQYF.

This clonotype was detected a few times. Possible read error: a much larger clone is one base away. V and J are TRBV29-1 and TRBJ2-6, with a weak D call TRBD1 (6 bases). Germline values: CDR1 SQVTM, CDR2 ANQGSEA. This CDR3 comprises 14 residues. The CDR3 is CGVPTGIGANVLTF. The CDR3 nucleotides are TGCGGCGTACCGACAGGTATTGGGGCCAACGTCCTGACTTTC.

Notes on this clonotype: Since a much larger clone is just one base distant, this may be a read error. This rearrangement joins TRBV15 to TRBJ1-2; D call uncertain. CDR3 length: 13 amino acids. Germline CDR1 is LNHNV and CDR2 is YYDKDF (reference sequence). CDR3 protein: CATSRDGDYGCTF. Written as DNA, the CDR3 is TGTGCCACCAGCAGAGATGGCGACTATGGCTGCACCTTC.

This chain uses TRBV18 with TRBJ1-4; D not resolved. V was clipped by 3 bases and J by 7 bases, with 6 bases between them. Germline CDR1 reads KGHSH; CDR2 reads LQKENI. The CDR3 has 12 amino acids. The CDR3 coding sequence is TGTGCCAGCTCACCGTTTGGTGAAAAACTGTTTTTT. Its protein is CASSPFGEKLFF.

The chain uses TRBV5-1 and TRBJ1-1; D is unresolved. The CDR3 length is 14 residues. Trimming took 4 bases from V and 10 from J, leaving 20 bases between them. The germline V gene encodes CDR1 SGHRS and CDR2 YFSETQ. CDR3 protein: CASSDSPGNSGAFF. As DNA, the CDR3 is TGCGCCAGCAGCGACTCTCCGGGGAACTCGGGAGCTTTCTTT. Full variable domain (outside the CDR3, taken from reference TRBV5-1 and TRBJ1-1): KAGVTQTPRYLIKTRGQQVTLSCSPISGHRSVSWYQQTPGQGLQFLFEYFSETQRNKGNFPGRFSGRQFSNSRSEMNVSTLELGDSALYLCASSDSPGNSGAFFGQGTRLTVV.

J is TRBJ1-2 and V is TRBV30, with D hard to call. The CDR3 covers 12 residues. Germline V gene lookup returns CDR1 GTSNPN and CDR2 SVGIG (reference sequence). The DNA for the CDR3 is TGTGCGTGGGCGCGCGGTAGCTATGGCTACACCTTC. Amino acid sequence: CAWARGSYGYTF.

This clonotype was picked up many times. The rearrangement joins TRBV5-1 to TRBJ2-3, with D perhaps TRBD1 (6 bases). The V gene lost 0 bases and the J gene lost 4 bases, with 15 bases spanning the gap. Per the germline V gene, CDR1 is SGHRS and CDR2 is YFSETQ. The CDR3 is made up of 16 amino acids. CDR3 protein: CASSLGSQGRSDTQYF. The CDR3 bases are TGCGCCAGCAGCTTGGGGTCTCAGGGGCGGTCAGATACGCAGTATTTT.

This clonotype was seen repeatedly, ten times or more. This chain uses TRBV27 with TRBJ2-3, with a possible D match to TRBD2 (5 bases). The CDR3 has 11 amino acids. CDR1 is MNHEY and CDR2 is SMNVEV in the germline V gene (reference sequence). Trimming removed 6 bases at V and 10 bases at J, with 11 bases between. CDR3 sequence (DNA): TGTGCCAGCAGCTCCGGGATTCCGCAGTATTTT. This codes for CASSSGIPQYF.

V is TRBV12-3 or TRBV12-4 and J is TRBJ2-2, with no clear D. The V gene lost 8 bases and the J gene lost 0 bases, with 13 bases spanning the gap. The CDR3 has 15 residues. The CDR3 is CASRPEGPNTGELFF. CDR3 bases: TGTGCCAGCCGCCCCGAAGGACCGAACACCGGGGAGCTGTTTTTT.

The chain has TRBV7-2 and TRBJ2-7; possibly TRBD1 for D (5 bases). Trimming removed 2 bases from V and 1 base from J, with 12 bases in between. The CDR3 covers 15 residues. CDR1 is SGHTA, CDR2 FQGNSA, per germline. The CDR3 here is CASSLLGSGSYEQYF. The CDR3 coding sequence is TGTGCCAGCAGCTTATTGGGCTCAGGGTCCTACGAGCAGTACTTC.

The CDR3 protein is CASSLCGTPGNEQFF. For the CDR3, the DNA is TGTGCCAGCAGTTTGTGTGGGACTCCGGGCAATGAGCAGTTCTTC. V gene TRBV6-2 or TRBV6-3 combines with J gene TRBJ2-1; D is possibly TRBD2 (6 bases). Germline assignment: CDR1 MNHEY and CDR2 SVGEGT. Trimming cost V 4 bases and J 6 bases, with 16 bases left between them. CDR3 length equals 15 residues.

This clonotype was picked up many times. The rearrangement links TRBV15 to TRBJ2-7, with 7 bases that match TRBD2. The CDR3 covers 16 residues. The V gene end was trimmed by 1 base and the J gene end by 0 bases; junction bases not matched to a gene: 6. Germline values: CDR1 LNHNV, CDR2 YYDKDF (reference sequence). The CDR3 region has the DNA TGTGCCACCAGCAGAGCGGGAGGCGGGGGCTCCTACGAGCAGTACTTC. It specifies CATSRAGGGGSYEQYF.

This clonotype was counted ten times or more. The CDR3 DNA reads as TGCAGTGCTAGAGGGACTATACGAGGCATGGAGACCCAGTACTTC. Its protein is CSARGTIRGMETQYF. The chain uses TRBV20-1 and TRBJ2-5; tentatively, D is TRBD2 (6 bases). Trimming removed 1 base at V and 5 bases at J, with 17 bases between. This CDR3 has 15 residues. Looked up from germline, CDR1 is DFQATT and CDR2 is SNEGSKA (reference sequence).

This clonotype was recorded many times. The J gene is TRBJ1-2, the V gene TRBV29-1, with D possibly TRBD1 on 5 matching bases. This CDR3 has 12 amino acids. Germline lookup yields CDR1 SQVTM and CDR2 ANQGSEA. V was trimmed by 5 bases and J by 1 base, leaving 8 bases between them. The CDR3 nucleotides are TGCAGCGTTAGGGGCGGTAACTATGGCTACACCTTC. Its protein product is CSVRGGNYGYTF.

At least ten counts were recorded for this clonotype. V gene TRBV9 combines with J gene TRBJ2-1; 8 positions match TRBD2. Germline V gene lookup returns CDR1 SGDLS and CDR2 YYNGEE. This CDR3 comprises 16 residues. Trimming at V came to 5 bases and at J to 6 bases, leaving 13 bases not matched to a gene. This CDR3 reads CASRDGRGDGPNEQFF. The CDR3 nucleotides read TGTGCCAGCAGGGACGGGCGGGGGGATGGTCCCAATGAGCAGTTCTTC. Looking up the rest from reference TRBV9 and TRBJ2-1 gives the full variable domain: DSGVTQTPKHLITATGQRVTLRCSPRSGDLSVYWYQQSLDQGLQFLIQYYNGEERAKGNILERFSAQQFPDLHSELNLSSLELGDSALYFCASRDGRGDGPNEQFFGPGTRLTVL.

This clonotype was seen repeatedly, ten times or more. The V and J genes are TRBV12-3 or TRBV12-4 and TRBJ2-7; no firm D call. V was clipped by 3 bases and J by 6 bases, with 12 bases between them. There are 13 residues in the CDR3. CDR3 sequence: CASSLADVGEQYF. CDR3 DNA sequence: TGTGCCAGCAGTTTGGCGGACGTCGGCGAGCAGTACTTC.

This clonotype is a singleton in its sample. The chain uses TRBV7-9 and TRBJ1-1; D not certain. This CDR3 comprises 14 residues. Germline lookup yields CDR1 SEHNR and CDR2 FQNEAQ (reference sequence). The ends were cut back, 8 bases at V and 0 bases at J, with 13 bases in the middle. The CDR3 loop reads CASGKAQMNTEAFF. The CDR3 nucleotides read TGTGCCAGCGGAAAGGCACAGATGAACACTGAAGCTTTCTTT.

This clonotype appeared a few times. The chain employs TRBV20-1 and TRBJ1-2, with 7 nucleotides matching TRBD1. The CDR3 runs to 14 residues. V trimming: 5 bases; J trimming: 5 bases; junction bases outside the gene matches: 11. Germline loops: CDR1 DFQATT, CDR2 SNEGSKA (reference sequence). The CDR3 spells CSAGLLGTAYGYTF. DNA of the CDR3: TGCAGTGCTGGGTTACTGGGGACAGCATATGGCTACACCTTC.

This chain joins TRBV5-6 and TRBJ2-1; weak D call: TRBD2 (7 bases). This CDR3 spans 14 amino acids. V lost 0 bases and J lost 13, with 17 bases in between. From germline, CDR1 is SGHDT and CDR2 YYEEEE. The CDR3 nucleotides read TGTGCCAGCAGCTTGGGCGGGGGCCAAGAGACCCAGTTCTTC. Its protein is CASSLGGGQETQFF.

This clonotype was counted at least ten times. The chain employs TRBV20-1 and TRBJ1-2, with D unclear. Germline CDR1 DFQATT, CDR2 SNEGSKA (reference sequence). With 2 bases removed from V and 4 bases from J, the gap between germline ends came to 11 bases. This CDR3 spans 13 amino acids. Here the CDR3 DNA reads TGCAGTGCTAGACCCGGGCAGACCTATGGCTACACCTTC. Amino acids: CSARPGQTYGYTF.

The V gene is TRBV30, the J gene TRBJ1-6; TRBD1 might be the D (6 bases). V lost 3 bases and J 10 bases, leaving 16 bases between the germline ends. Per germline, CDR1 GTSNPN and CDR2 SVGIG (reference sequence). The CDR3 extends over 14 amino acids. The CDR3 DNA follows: TGTGCCTGGAGAGATACCAGGGGCGCGTCACCCCTCCACTTT. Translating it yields CAWRDTRGASPLHF. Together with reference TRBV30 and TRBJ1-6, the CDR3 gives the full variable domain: SQTIHQWPATLVQPVGSPLSLECTVEGTSNPNLYWYRQAAGRGLQLLFYSVGIGQISSEVPQNLSASRPQDRQFILSSKKLLLSDSGFYLCAWRDTRGASPLHFGNGTRLTVT.

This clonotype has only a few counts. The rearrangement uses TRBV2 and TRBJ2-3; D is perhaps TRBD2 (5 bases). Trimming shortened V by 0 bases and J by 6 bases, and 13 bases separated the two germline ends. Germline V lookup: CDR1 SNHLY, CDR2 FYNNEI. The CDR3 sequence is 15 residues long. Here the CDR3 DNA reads TGTGCCAGCAGTGAAGCGCTTATTCGGGGTGATACGCAGTATTTT. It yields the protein CASSEALIRGDTQYF.

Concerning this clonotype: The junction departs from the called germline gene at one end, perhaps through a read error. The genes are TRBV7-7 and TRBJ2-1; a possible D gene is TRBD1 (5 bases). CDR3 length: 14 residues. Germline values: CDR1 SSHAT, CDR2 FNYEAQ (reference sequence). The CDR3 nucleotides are TGTGCTAGCAGCTTAGGGGTAGGGTCCAATGAGCAGTTCTTC. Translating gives CASSLGVGSNEQFF.